This TCR beta chain was sequenced in a study of response to subunit inactivated influenza vaccine. Regarding the study as a whole: The authors offered the suggestion that each seasonal influenza vaccination recruits few new T cells.

In TCRdb, the RT-PCR reads were re-called with MiXCR into one record per CDR3 protein. This sample yields 550,000 to 650,000 distinct CDR3 sequences, of which about 10% are seen a single time; about 10% belongs to the top ten. This CDR3 comprises 17 residues. After removal of 2 bases from V and 1 base from J, the junction contained 6 bases not matched to a gene. As regards this clonotype: Its antigen remains unknown.

The source is a man between 50 and 59 years old who received an inactivated influenza vaccine. The chain is built from TRBV12-3 or TRBV12-4 and TRBJ2-3, with 10 bases lining up with TRBD2. The input for sequencing was PBMCs from blood, taken on the day of vaccination. The chain's CDR3 is CASSLLHLAGGTDTQYF. The CDR3 DNA follows: TGTGCCAGCAGTTTACTCCATCTAGCGGGGGGCACAGATACGCAGTATTTT.